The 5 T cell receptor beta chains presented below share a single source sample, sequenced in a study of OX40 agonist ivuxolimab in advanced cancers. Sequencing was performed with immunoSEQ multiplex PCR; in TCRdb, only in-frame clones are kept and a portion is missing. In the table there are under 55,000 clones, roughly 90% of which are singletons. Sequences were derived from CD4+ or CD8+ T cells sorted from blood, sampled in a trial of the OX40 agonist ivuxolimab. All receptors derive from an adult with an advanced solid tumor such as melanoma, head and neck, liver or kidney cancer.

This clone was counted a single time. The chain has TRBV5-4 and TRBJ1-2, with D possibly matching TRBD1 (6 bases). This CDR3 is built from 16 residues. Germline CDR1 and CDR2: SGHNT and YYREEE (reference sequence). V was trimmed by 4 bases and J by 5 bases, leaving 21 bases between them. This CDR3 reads CASSAQQQGLQYGYTF. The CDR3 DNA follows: TGTGCCAGCAGCGCCCAACAACAGGGTCTGCAGTATGGCTACACCTTC.

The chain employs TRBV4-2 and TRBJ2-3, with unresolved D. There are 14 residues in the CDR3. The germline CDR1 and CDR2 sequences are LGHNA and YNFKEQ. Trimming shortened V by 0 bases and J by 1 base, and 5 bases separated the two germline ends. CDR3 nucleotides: TGTGCCAGCAGCCAAGATCCCGGCACAGATACGCAGTATTTT. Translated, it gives CASSQDPGTDTQYF.

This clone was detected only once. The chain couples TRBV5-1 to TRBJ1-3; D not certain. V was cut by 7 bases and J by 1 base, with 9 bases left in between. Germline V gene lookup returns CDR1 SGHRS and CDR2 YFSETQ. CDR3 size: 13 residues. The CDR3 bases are TGCGCCAGCCAAAGTATATCTGGAAACACCATATATTTT. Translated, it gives CASQSISGNTIYF. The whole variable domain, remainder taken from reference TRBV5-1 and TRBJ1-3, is KAGVTQTPRYLIKTRGQQVTLSCSPISGHRSVSWYQQTPGQGLQFLFEYFSETQRNKGNFPGRFSGRQFSNSRSEMNVSTLELGDSALYLCASQSISGNTIYFGEGSWLTVV.

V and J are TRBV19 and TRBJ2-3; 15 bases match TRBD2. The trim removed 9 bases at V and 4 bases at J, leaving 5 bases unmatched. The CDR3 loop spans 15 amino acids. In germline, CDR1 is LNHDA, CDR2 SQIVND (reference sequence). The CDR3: CASKGLAGGPDTQYF. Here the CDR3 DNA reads TGTGCCAGCAAGGGACTAGCGGGGGGACCAGATACGCAGTATTTT.

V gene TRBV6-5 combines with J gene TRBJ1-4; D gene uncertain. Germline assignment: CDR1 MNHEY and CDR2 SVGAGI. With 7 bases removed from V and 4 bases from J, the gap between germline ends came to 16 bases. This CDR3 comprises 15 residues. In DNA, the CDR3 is TGTGCCAGCACTATTAGCGTGGGCCGTAATGAAAAACTGTTTTTT. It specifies CASTISVGRNEKLFF.